The 17 T cell receptor beta chains listed next were all sequenced from one sample in a study of blood T cell repertoires in COVID-19. Method: immunoSEQ multiplex PCR; TCRdb's copy keeps in-frame clones and lacks some. Among about 26,000 clones listed, about 84% were seen once. The sequencing sample was made of peripheral blood. Source of these receptors: a man aged 50 or older with active or convalescent COVID-19.

V gene TRBV10-2 combines with J gene TRBJ1-5; no reliable D call. Germline values: CDR1 WSHSY, CDR2 SAAADI. The ends were cut back, 0 bases at V and 3 bases at J, with 6 bases in the middle. The CDR3 covers 14 residues. CDR3 protein: CASSESTFNQPQHF. The CDR3 nucleotides are TGCGCCAGCAGTGAGTCGACTTTCAATCAGCCCCAGCATTTT.

V usage is TRBV6-2 or TRBV6-3 and J usage is TRBJ1-2; no reliable D call. CDR1 and CDR2 from the germline V gene are MNHEY and SVGEGT. V dropped 0 bases and J dropped 4 bases, with 18 bases sitting between them. This CDR3 is built from 17 residues. The CDR3 coding sequence is TGTGCCAGCAGTTACTCGATTACCGGGGATCCCGTCTATGGCTACACCTTC. Amino acids: CASSYSITGDPVYGYTF.

V usage is TRBV18 and J usage is TRBJ2-3; 7 bases map to TRBD2. The CDR3 has 17 amino acids. Unmatched junction bases numbered 10, after V lost 3 bases and J lost 1 base. The germline gives CDR1 KGHSH, CDR2 LQKENI. CDR3 sequence: CASSPMSTAGGTDTQYF. As DNA, the CDR3 is TGTGCCAGCTCACCTATGAGCACGGCGGGGGGCACAGATACGCAGTATTTT.

The chain carries TRBV28 and TRBJ2-3; 8 positions match TRBD1. Germline V gene data show CDR1 as MDHEN and CDR2 as SYDVKM. The CDR3 extends over 12 amino acids. Trimming took 2 bases from V and 11 from J; bases not matched to a gene: 3. CDR3 bases: TGTGCCAGCAGTTTAGGTGGGACAGGGCAGTATTTT. This translates into CASSLGGTGQYF.

The chain links TRBV7-3 to TRBJ2-5; D not certain. Germline lookup yields CDR1 SGHTA and CDR2 FQGTGA. Trimming shortened V by 5 bases and J by 3 bases, and 4 bases separated the two germline ends. CDR3 length: 11 amino acids. The CDR3 reads CASSVKETQYF. As DNA, the CDR3 is TGTGCCAGCAGCGTTAAAGAGACCCAGTACTTC.

The chain has TRBV19 and TRBJ1-5; maybe TRBD1 (6 bases). This CDR3 region has 16 residues. Germline V lookup: CDR1 LNHDA, CDR2 SQIVND (reference sequence). V shed 4 bases and J shed 3 bases, with 16 bases lying between them. The CDR3 loop reads CASSKRVGQNNQPQHF. CDR3 sequence (DNA): TGTGCCAGTAGTAAAAGGGTTGGACAGAACAATCAGCCCCAGCATTTT.

The J gene is TRBJ2-7, the V gene TRBV12-1; TRBD2 is taken as the D call from the table, unchecked against the DNA. TRBV12-1 is recorded as a pseudogene. The CDR3 contains 11 residues. Here the CDR3 DNA reads TGTGCCAGCCGTATCCTCTGCGAGCAGTACTTC. It translates to CASRILCEQYF.

V and J are TRBV4-1 and TRBJ1-5, with a weak D call TRBD1 (5 bases). This CDR3 has 16 residues. Trimming took 0 bases from V and 5 from J, leaving 14 bases between them. CDR1 MGHRA and CDR2 YSYEKL come from the germline V gene. The CDR3 reads CASSQDIGRGDQPQHF. The CDR3 DNA sequence: TGCGCCAGCAGCCAAGATATCGGACGGGGGGATCAGCCCCAGCATTTT.

The CDR3 DNA is TGTGCCAGCAGTTTAGGGTGGGACAGGCGTCAGCCCCAGCATTTT. Encoded protein: CASSLGWDRRQPQHF. The chain couples TRBV28 to TRBJ1-5; 8 nucleotides align to TRBD1. V lost 2 bases, J lost 6 bases, and 6 bases stayed unmatched. Germline assignment: CDR1 MDHEN and CDR2 SYDVKM. This CDR3 is built from 15 residues.

This sequence joins TRBV29-1 and TRBJ2-7; D may be TRBD2 (7 bases). The end of the DNA is better explained by TRBJ2-1, so the J call may be wrong. Germline CDR1 reads SQVTM; CDR2 reads ANQGSEA. The CDR3 loop spans 14 amino acids. The CDR3 DNA follows: TGCAGCGTGCTACAGGGAGGGAACTACAATGAGCAGTTCTTC. This gives the protein CSVLQGGNYNEQFF.

V gene TRBV28 combines with J gene TRBJ1-6; 7 nucleotides line up with TRBD1. This CDR3 region has 13 residues. Trimming took 8 bases from V and 9 from J; bases not matched to a gene: 7. Germline CDR1 MDHEN, CDR2 SYDVKM. DNA of the CDR3: TGTGCCAGCGGGACAGCCCCTATTTCACCCCTCCACTTT. Protein sequence: CASGTAPISPLHF.

The chain links TRBV19 to TRBJ2-1, with 9 bases fitting TRBD1. Trimming removed 5 bases from V and 7 bases from J; junction bases left unmatched: 12. CDR1 is LNHDA and CDR2 is SQIVND in the germline V gene (reference sequence). The CDR3 contains 16 residues. CDR3 in DNA: TGTGCCAGTAGTTCCTCTCCGGGACAGGGTCTGAATGAGCAGTTCTTC. It encodes CASSSSPGQGLNEQFF.

The chain uses TRBV7-9 and TRBJ2-7, with 9 bases that match TRBD1. The trim removed 5 bases at V and 3 bases at J, leaving 11 bases unmatched. CDR3 length: 16 amino acids. Germline values: CDR1 SEHNR, CDR2 FQNEAQ (reference sequence). This CDR3 reads CASSPTIGTGSYEQYF. As DNA, the CDR3 is TGTGCCAGCAGCCCGACTATCGGGACAGGGAGCTACGAGCAGTACTTC.

The sample holds one count of this clone. V and J are TRBV18 and TRBJ1-1, with D possibly TRBD1 on 6 matching bases. V gave up 5 bases and J gave up 2 bases, with 12 bases separating them. CDR1 is KGHSH, CDR2 LQKENI, per germline. The CDR3 consists of 14 residues. The CDR3 DNA reads as TGTGCCAGCTCAAGGGGGACGTCCAACACTGAAGCTTTCTTT. It yields the protein CASSRGTSNTEAFF.

The chain links TRBV5-1 to TRBJ2-1; TRBD2 might be the D (7 bases). The V gene lost 3 bases and the J gene lost 5 bases, with 12 bases spanning the gap. Per the germline V gene, CDR1 is SGHRS and CDR2 is YFSETQ. CDR3 size: 14 residues. Here the CDR3 reads CASSYRGGHNEQFF. The DNA for the CDR3 is TGCGCCAGCAGCTACCGCGGGGGCCACAATGAGCAGTTCTTC.

V is TRBV15 and J is TRBJ2-6; maybe TRBD1 (6 bases). V lost 1 base to trimming and J lost 0 bases, with 13 bases between them. Germline-derived CDR1 and CDR2 are LNHNV and YYDKDF (reference sequence). The CDR3 is made up of 18 amino acids. The CDR3, as DNA: TGTGCCACCAGCAGAGTTCCGGACAGCTCCTCTGGGGCCAACGTCCTGACTTTC. It encodes CATSRVPDSSSGANVLTF. Full variable domain (outside the CDR3, taken from reference TRBV15 and TRBJ2-6): DAMVIQNPRYQVTQFGKPVTLSCSQTLNHNVMYWYQQKSSQAPKLLFHYYDKDFNNEADTPDNFQSRRPNTSFCFLDIRSPGLGDTAMYLCATSRVPDSSSGANVLTFGAGSRLTVL.

This clone was seen only a few times. The rearrangement uses TRBV18 and TRBJ1-1; D is possibly TRBD1 (6 bases). The CDR3 has 14 residues. The V gene lost 3 bases and the J gene lost 1 base, with 9 bases spanning the gap. Germline V CDR1 and CDR2: KGHSH, LQKENI. In nucleotides, the CDR3 is TGTGCCAGCTCACCCCTACAGGGGAACACTGAAGCTTTCTTT. Protein product: CASSPLQGNTEAFF.